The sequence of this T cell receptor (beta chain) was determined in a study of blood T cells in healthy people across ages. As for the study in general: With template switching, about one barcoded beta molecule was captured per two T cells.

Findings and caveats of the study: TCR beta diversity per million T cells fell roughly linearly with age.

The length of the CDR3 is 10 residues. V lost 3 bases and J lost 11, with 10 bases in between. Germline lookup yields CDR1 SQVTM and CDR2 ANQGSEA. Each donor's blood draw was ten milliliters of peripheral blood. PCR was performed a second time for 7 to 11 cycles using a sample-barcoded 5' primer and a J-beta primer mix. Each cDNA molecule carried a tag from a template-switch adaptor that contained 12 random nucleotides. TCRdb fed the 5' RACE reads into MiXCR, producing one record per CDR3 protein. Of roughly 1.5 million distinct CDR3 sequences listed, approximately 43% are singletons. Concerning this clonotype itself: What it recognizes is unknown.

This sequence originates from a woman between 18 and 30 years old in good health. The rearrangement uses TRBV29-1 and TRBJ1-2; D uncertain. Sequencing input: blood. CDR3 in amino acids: CSVDDRSYTF. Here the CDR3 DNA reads TGCAGCGTTGATGATCGTTCGTACACCTTC.